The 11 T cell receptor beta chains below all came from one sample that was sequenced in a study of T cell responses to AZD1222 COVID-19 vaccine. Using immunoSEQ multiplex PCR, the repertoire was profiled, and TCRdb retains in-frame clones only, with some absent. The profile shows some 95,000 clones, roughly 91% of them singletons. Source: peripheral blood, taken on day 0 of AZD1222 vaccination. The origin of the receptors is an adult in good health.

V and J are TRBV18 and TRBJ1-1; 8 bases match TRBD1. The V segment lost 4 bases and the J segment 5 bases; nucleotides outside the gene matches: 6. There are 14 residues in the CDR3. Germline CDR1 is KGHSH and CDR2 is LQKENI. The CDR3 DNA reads TGTGCCAGCTCACAAGTGACAGGGGTGACTGAAGCTTTCTTT. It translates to CASSQVTGVTEAFF.

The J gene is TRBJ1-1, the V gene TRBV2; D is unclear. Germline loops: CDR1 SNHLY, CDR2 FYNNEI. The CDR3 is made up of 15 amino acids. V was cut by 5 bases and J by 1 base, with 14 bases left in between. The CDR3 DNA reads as TGTGCCAGCAGTATCTTTCAGACATCGAACACTGAAGCTTTCTTT. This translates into CASSIFQTSNTEAFF.

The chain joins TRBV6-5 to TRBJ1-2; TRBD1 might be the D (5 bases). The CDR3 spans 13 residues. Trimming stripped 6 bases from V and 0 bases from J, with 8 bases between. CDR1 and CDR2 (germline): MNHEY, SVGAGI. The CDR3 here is CASRDTTNYGYTF. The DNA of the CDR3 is TGTGCCAGCAGGGACACTACTAACTATGGCTACACCTTC.

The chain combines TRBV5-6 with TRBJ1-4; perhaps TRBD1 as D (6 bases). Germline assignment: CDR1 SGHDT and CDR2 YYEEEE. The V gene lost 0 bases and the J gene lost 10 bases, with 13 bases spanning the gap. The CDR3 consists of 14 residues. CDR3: CASSLGDRHAKLFF. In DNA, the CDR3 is TGTGCCAGCAGCTTGGGAGACAGGCATGCAAAACTGTTTTTT.

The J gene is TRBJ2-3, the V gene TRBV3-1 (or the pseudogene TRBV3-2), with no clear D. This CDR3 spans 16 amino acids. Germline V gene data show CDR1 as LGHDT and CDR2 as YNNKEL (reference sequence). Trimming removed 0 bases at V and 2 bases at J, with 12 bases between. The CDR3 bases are TGTGCCAGCAGCCAAGATGGAAGTTGGGACACAGATACGCAGTATTTT. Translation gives CASSQDGSWDTDTQYF.

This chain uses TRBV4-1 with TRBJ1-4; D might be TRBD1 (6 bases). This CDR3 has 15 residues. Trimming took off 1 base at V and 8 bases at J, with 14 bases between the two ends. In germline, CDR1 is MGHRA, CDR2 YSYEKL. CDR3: CASSQVGQWKEKLFF. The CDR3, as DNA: TGCGCCAGCAGCCAAGTTGGACAGTGGAAGGAAAAACTGTTTTTT.

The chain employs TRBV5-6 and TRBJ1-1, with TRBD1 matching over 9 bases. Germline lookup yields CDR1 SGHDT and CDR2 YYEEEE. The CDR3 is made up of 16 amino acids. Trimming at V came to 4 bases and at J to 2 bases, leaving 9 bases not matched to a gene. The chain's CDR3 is CASSPQTGGGNTEAFF. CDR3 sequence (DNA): TGTGCCAGCAGCCCCCAAACAGGGGGCGGTAACACTGAAGCTTTCTTT.

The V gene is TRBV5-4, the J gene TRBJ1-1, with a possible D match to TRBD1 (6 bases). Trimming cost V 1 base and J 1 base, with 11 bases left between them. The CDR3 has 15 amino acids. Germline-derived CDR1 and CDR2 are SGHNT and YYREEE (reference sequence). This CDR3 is CASSLRTGQNTEAFF. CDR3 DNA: TGTGCCAGCAGCTTGCGGACGGGACAGAACACTGAAGCTTTCTTT. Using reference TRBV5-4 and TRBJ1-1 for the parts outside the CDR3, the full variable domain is ETGVTQSPTHLIKTRGQQVTLRCSSQSGHNTVSWYQQALGQGPQFIFQYYREEENGRGNFPPRFSGLQFPNYSSELNVNALELDDSALYLCASSLRTGQNTEAFFGQGTRLTVV.

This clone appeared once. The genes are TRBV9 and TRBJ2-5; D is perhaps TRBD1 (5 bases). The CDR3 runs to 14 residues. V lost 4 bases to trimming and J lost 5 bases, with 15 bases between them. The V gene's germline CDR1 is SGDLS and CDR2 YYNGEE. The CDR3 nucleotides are TGTGCCAGCAGCCCCCCAGGGCCTCCGGAGACCCAGTACTTC. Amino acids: CASSPPGPPETQYF.

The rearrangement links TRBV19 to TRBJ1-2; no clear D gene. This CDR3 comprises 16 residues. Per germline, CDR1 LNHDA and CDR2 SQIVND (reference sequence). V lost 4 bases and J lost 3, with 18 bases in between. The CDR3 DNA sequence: TGTGCCAGTAGTACCGACATCGAAAACATATACTATGGCTACACCTTC. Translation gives CASSTDIENIYYGYTF.

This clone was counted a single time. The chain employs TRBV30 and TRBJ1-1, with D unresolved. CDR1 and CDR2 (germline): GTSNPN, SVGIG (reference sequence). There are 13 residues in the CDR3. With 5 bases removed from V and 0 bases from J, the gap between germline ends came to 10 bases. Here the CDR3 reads CAWELQLNTEAFF. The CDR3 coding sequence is TGTGCCTGGGAGCTACAGTTGAACACTGAAGCTTTCTTT.